The clone carrying this TCR beta chain has only one observation. Its target is not known. On sorted subsets, replicate PCRs used 200 ng DNA, or about 30,000 T cell genomes. Clones were read by immunoSEQ multiplex PCR, and TCRdb kept only the in-frame ones, dropping some. The sample yields millions of clones, over 85% seen once. The data stem from a study of shared clonotypes between healthy human individuals. Study conclusions and caveats: Relative to their counterparts shared across all four donors, non-shared clonotypes exhibited diminished generation probabilities. Incomplete sequencing of sorted subsets was indicated by rarefaction despite large depth.

V lost 4 bases to trimming and J lost 6 bases, with 13 bases between them. CDR3 length equals 13 residues. Germline-derived CDR1 and CDR2 are LNHNV and YYDKDF (reference sequence). As defined, naive CD8 cells were CD45RO-negative and positively selected for CCR7, with terminally differentiated effector memory CD45RA+ cells excluded. Donors comprised only Caucasian adults living in Nashville, Tennessee. The TCR sequence derives from a man younger than 30 in good health. This chain connects TRBV15 to TRBJ2-7; D is unclear. Sequencing was done on a sample of naive CD8+ T cells sorted from blood. CDR3 in DNA: TGTGCCACCAGCACCCGGGCCTTCGGCGAGCAGTACTTC. Translating gives CATSTRAFGEQYF.